Listed below are T cell receptor beta chains from one sample, sequenced in a study of blood T cell repertoires in COVID-19. Profiling relied on immunoSEQ multiplex PCR, and the TCRdb table lists in-frame clones only, not all of them. The sample contains around 68,000 clones, roughly 84% of which appear only once. Sequencing was performed on peripheral blood. The receptor set was obtained from a man aged 45-60 years with active COVID-19. CDR3s include the opening cysteine and the closing phenylalanine or tryptophan. A D gene is named only where the DNA matches it firmly.

v_call: TRBV3-1/TRBV3-2; j_call: TRBJ2-1; d_call: TRBD2; cdr3_nt: TGTGCCAGCAGCCAAAATCTAGCGGGGGGTCCCGAGTTCTTC; cdr3_aa: CASSQNLAGGPEFF
v_call: TRBV11-2; j_call: TRBJ2-3; d_call: TRBD1; cdr3_nt: TGTGCCAGCAGCTTAATGGGTAGCTGGACAGGGGTTACGGATACGCAGTATTTT; cdr3_aa: CASSLMGSWTGVTDTQYF
v_call: TRBV11-2; j_call: TRBJ1-2; d_call: TRBD1; cdr3_nt: TGTGCCAGCAGCTTGTCCGGACAGGCCAATGGCTACACCTTC; cdr3_aa: CASSLSGQANGYTF
v_call: TRBV27; j_call: TRBJ2-7; d_call: TRBD1; cdr3_nt: TGTGCCAGCAGTTTGTTCCCGGGACAGGGGTACGAGCAGTACTTC; cdr3_aa: CASSLFPGQGYEQYF
v_call: TRBV7-2; j_call: TRBJ2-2; d_call: TRBD2; cdr3_nt: TGTGCCAGCAGCGGTCGAGCGGGATCCACCGGGGAGCTGTTTTTT; cdr3_aa: CASSGRAGSTGELFF
v_call: TRBV19; j_call: TRBJ2-7; d_call: NA; cdr3_nt: TGTGCCAGTAGTTTCAGAGGGGGTCCCTACGAGCAGTACTTC; cdr3_aa: CASSFRGGPYEQYF
v_call: TRBV28; j_call: TRBJ1-5; d_call: TRBD1; cdr3_nt: TGTGCCAGCATTGGGACAGTAGGGTTAAGCAATCAGCCCCAGCATTTT; cdr3_aa: CASIGTVGLSNQPQHF
v_call: TRBV7-2; j_call: TRBJ2-7; d_call: TRBD2; cdr3_nt: TGTGCCAGCAGCCCAAGCGGGGCGGAGTCTTTCTACGAGCAGTACTTC; cdr3_aa: CASSPSGAESFYEQYF
v_call: TRBV5-1; j_call: TRBJ1-5; d_call: NA; cdr3_nt: TGCGCCAGCAGCTTGGGGGGAGCCGGGGGCAATCAGCCCCAGCATTTT; cdr3_aa: CASSLGGAGGNQPQHF
v_call: TRBV28; j_call: TRBJ1-1; d_call: NA; cdr3_nt: TGTGCCAGCAGTTTATCCCCTGGCAGGGGAACTGAAGCTTTCTTT; cdr3_aa: CASSLSPGRGTEAFF
v_call: TRBV4-2; j_call: TRBJ1-1; d_call: NA; cdr3_nt: TGTGCCAGCGATCACAGGGATGGACTGCATAGGACTGAAGCTTTCTTT; cdr3_aa: CASDHRDGLHRTEAFF